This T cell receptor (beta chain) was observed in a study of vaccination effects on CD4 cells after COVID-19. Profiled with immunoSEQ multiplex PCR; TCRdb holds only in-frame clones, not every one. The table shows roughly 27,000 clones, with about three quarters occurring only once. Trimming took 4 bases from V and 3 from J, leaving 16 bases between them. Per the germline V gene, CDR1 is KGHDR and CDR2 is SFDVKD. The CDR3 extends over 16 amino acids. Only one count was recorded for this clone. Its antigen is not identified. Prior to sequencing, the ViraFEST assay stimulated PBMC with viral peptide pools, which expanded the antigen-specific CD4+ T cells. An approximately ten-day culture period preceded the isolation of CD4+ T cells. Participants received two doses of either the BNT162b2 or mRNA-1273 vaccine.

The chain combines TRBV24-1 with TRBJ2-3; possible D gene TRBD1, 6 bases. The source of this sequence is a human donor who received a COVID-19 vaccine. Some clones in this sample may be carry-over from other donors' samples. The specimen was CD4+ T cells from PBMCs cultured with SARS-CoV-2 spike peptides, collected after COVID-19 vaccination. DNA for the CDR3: TGTGCCACCAGTGACCCCCGAGGGGGAAGAACAGATACGCAGTATTTT. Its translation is CATSDPRGGRTDTQYF.